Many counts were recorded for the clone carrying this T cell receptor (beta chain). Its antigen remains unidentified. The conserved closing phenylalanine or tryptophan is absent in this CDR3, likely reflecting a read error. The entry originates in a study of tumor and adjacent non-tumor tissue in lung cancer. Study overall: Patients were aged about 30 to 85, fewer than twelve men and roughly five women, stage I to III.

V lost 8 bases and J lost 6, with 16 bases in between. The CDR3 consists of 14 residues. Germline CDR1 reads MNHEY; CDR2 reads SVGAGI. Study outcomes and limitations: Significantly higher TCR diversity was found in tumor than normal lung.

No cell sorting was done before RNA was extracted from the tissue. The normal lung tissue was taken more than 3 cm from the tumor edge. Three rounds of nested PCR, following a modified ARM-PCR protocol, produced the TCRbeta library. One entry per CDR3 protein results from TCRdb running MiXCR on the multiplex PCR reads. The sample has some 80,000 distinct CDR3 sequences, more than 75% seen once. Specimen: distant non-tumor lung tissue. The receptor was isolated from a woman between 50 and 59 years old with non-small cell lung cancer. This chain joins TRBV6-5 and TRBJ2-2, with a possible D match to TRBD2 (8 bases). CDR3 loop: CASGVSGTAGELFL. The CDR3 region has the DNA TGTGCCAGCGGGGTTAGCGGGACAGCCGGGGAGCTGTTTCTT.